This T cell receptor (beta chain) was sequenced in a study of cytomegalovirus exposure and HLA in healthy donors. General study points: The study recorded 160 or so TCR beta chains that were cytomegalovirus-associated. Some 16,000 TCR beta sequences were associated with HLA alleles at 0.05 false discovery rate in a later analysis. For most TCR beta V segments, an earlier analysis put the productive rate at about 87% or about 30% of the time.

Germline values: CDR1 MDHEN, CDR2 SYDVKM. The CDR3 contains 20 residues. The J segment lost 8 bases and the V segment lost 6 bases, leaving 26 bases of the junction unmatched. For this clone: Its antigen is unidentified.

The PCR had 60 Vbeta and 13 Jbeta primers. As originally analysed: There were tens of millions of unique TCR beta chains by a later count, and some 11 million of them were shared. TCRdb keeps only in-frame clones here, not all; method: immunoSEQ multiplex PCR. V, J and clone size are those of that table, while D and trimming were read from the DNA. Here the sample spans some 140,000 clones, around 79% being singletons. The specimen sequenced was PBMCs. The receptor was derived from a woman between 50 and 59 years old in good health and CMV-seropositive. The chain uses TRBV28 and TRBJ1-4; 8 positions agree with TRBD1. CDR3 nucleotide sequence: TGTGCCAGCAGAAGTTTCCTGCAGGGGGCCACAGGCCCGAGGGGGGAAAAACTGTTTTTT. It translates to CASRSFLQGATGPRGEKLFF. Complete variable domain (other parts from reference TRBV28 and TRBJ1-4): DVKVTQSSRYLVKRTGEKVFLECVQDMDHENMFWYRQDPGLGLRLIYFSYDVKMKEKGDIPEGYSVSREKKERFSLILESASTNQTSMYLCASRSFLQGATGPRGEKLFFGSGTQLSVL.